This T cell receptor beta chain was recovered during a study of blood T cell repertoires in COVID-19. At the level of the study: Samples taken during acute and convalescent COVID-19 were collected in the United States, Italy and Spain.

The V gene lost 5 bases and the J gene lost 12 bases, with 14 bases spanning the gap. The CDR3 totals 12 residues. In germline, CDR1 is SEHNR, CDR2 FQNEAQ (reference sequence). This clone was observed a handful of times. Clones were sequenced by immunoSEQ multiplex PCR, and TCRdb holds only the in-frame ones, with some missing. This table holds about 180,000 clones, around 90% found once. The sequence derives from a young woman who had recovered from COVID-19. The V call is TRBV7-9, the J call TRBJ2-1, with D maybe TRBD2 (6 bases). Input material: PBMCs or T cells enriched from blood (not recorded which). As DNA, the CDR3 is TGTGCCAGCAGCACCAACCAGGGAGGGCAGTTCTTC. Amino acids: CASSTNQGGQFF.